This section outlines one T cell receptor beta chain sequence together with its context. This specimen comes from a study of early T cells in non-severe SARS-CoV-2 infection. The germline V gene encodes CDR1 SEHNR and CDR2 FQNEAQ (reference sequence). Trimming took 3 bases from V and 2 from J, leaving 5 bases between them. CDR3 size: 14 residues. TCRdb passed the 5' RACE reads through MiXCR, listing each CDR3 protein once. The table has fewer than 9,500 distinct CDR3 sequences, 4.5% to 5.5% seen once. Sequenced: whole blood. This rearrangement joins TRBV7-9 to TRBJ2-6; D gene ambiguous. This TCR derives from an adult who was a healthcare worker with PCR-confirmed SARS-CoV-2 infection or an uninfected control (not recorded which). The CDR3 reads CASSFTAGANVLTF. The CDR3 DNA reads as TGTGCCAGCAGCTTCACGGCTGGGGCCAACGTCCTGACTTTC. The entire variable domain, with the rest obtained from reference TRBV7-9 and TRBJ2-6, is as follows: DTGVSQNPRHKITKRGQNVTFRCDPISEHNRLYWYRQTLGQGPEFLTYFQNEAQLEKSRLLSDRFSAERPKGSFSTLEIQRTEQGDSAMYLCASSFTAGANVLTFGAGSRLTVL.